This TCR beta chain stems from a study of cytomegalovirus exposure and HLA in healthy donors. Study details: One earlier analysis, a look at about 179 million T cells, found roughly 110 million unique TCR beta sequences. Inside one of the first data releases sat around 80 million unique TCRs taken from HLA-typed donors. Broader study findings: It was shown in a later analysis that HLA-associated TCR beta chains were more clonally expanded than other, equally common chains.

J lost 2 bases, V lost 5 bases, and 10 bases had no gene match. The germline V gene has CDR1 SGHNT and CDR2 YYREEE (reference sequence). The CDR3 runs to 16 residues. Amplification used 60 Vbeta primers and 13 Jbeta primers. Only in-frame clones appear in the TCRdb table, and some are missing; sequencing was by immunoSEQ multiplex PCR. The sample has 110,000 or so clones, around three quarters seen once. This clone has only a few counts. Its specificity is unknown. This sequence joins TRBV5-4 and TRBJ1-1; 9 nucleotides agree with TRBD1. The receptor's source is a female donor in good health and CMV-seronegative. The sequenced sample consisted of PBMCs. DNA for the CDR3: TGTGCCAGCAGTCCGGCGAACAGGGGGCCTAACACTGAAGCTTTCTTT. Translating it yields CASSPANRGPNTEAFF.